Below, 30 T cell receptor beta chains from the same sample are listed, as sequenced in a study of cytomegalovirus exposure and HLA in healthy donors. The PCR used 60 Vbeta and 13 Jbeta primers. TCRdb's table, derived via immunoSEQ multiplex PCR, lists solely in-frame clones and lacks some. Counted here are 130,000 or so clones, approximately 84% occurring once; the ten biggest clones make up 1.9%. The specimen was PBMCs. The receptors here all came from a woman in her forties in good health and CMV-seronegative.

This clone has only one observation. The gene calls are TRBV19 and TRBJ2-7; 8 nucleotides match TRBD1. The CDR3 covers 20 residues. Trimming cost V 3 bases and J 0 bases; bases outside gene matches: 19. Per germline, CDR1 LNHDA and CDR2 SQIVND (reference sequence). The chain's CDR3 is CASSISTYPETDRASYEQYF. The CDR3 region has the DNA TGTGCCAGTAGTATCTCAACGTATCCGGAAACGGACAGGGCCTCCTACGAGCAGTACTTC.

This clone has only a few counts. The gene calls are TRBV11-2 and TRBJ2-2; weak D call: TRBD1 (6 bases). The CDR3 contains 14 residues. V was shortened by 3 bases and J by 4 bases, with 9 bases between the two germline ends. The germline gives CDR1 SGHAT, CDR2 FQNNGV. The CDR3 DNA sequence: TGTGCCAGCAGCTTGGGACACCTCACCGGGGAGCTGTTTTTT. Its protein is CASSLGHLTGELFF.

This chain connects TRBV28 to TRBJ2-1, with D possibly TRBD2 on 5 matching bases. This CDR3 has 15 amino acids. In germline, CDR1 is MDHEN, CDR2 SYDVKM. The V end was cut by 6 bases, the J end by 7 bases, with 19 bases between. CDR3 in DNA: TGTGCCAGCAGCCTCCGGGGTCTCGAATCAAATGAGCAGTTCTTC. It yields the protein CASSLRGLESNEQFF.

The chain links TRBV19 to TRBJ1-5; maybe TRBD1 (5 bases). V lost 3 bases, J lost 3 bases, and 9 bases lay in between. This CDR3 has 14 residues. CDR1 and CDR2 from the germline V gene are LNHDA and SQIVND (reference sequence). The CDR3 is CASSIGAINQPQHF. In nucleotides, the CDR3 is TGTGCCAGTAGTATTGGGGCCATCAATCAGCCCCAGCATTTT.

V gene TRBV9 combines with J gene TRBJ1-6, with D possibly matching TRBD1 (5 bases). The CDR3 totals 16 residues. V was pared by 4 bases and J by 9 bases, with 20 bases between. Germline loops: CDR1 SGDLS, CDR2 YYNGEE. The DNA of the CDR3 is TGTGCCAGCAGCCCCCGCGGCGGGGGAGGGCTTTCACCCCTCCACTTT. Residues: CASSPRGGGGLSPLHF.

On this clone itself: At one end, the junction sequence differs from germline, possibly due to a read error. The same CDR3 also results from other DNA sequences found in this sample. The rearrangement uses TRBV18 and TRBJ2-7, with D perhaps TRBD2 (6 bases). This CDR3 is built from 17 residues. CDR1 and CDR2 from the germline V gene are KGHSH and LQKENI. CDR3 in DNA: TGCGCCAGCTCACCGGCGGGACTCCTCCTGAGCTCCTACGAGCAGTACTTC. Its translation is CASSPAGLLLSSYEQYF.

This CDR3 reads CASSPSTF. CDR3 DNA: TGTGCCAGCAGCCCCTCTACCTTC. The V call is TRBV28, the J call TRBJ1-2; D remains unclear. The CDR3 is 8 residues long. The V and J ends lost 6 bases and 14 bases respectively, with 7 bases between them. Germline V lookup: CDR1 MDHEN, CDR2 SYDVKM.

This chain links TRBV6-5 with TRBJ2-5, with 7 bases fitting TRBD1. Trimming took 10 bases from V and 3 from J; bases not matched to a gene: 8. Germline CDR1 and CDR2: MNHEY and SVGAGI. The CDR3 totals 13 residues. CDR3 nucleotide sequence: TGTGCCACCCTGGACAGGCCTAAAGAGACCCAGTACTTC. Translation gives CATLDRPKETQYF.

A single count supports this clone. V and J are TRBV18 and TRBJ2-7, with 9 bases aligning to TRBD1. Germline CDR1 is KGHSH and CDR2 is LQKENI. V was pared by 2 bases and J by 2 bases, with 7 bases of the junction left unmatched. The CDR3 contains 16 residues. The CDR3 DNA sequence: TGTGCCAGCTCACCAACTCCGGGACAGGGAACCTACGAGCAGTACTTC. Amino acid sequence: CASSPTPGQGTYEQYF. Full variable domain (missing parts from reference TRBV18 and TRBJ2-7): NAGVMQNPRHLVRRRGQEARLRCSPMKGHSHVYWYRQLPEEGLKFMVYLQKENIIDESGMPKERFSAEFPKEGPSILRIQQVVRGDSAAYFCASSPTPGQGTYEQYFGPGTRLTVT.

This clone was counted a few times. V usage is TRBV19 and J usage is TRBJ1-5; D remains ambiguous. Trimming removed 1 base from V and 0 bases from J, with 10 bases in between. Germline lookup yields CDR1 LNHDA and CDR2 SQIVND (reference sequence). The CDR3 loop spans 16 amino acids. The CDR3 sequence is CASSIGADYSNQPQHF. As DNA, the CDR3 is TGTGCCAGTAGTATAGGGGCAGACTATAGCAATCAGCCCCAGCATTTT.

This chain uses TRBV25-1 with TRBJ1-2; unclear D gene. CDR3 size: 14 residues. Trimming cost V 3 bases and J 8 bases, with 16 bases left between them. Germline assignment: CDR1 MGHDK and CDR2 SYGVNS. CDR3 sequence reads: CASSDNRPLGGYTF. For the CDR3, the DNA is TGTGCCAGCAGTGACAACCGGCCCCTCGGGGGCTACACCTTC.

This chain joins TRBV5-4 and TRBJ2-2, with TRBD1 matching over 8 bases. The CDR3 spans 17 residues. J gave up 6 bases and V 4 bases, and 14 bases lay outside the gene matches. Germline CDR1 is SGHNT and CDR2 is YYREEE (reference sequence). This CDR3 is CASSPSGTGLYSGELFF. The CDR3 DNA is TGTGCCAGCAGCCCATCCGGGACAGGATTGTATTCCGGGGAGCTGTTTTTT.

This clone has only one observation. The chain recombines TRBV7-7 with TRBJ2-1, with D unclear. The V and J ends lost 0 bases and 4 bases respectively, with 4 bases between them. Germline V lookup: CDR1 SSHAT, CDR2 FNYEAQ (reference sequence). The CDR3 totals 13 residues. CDR3 loop: CASSLARYNEQFF. The CDR3 DNA reads as TGTGCCAGCAGCTTAGCGCGGTACAATGAGCAGTTCTTC.

The chain uses TRBV7-3 and TRBJ2-1; possibly TRBD2 for D (6 bases). Trimming cost V 5 bases and J 4 bases, with 12 bases left between them. Germline loops: CDR1 SGHTA, CDR2 FQGTGA. The CDR3 has 14 residues. The DNA of the CDR3 is TGTGCCAGCAGCGCGGGACTCCTATACAATGAGCAGTTCTTC. It is translated as CASSAGLLYNEQFF.

J is TRBJ2-7 and V is TRBV10-3, with D perhaps matching TRBD1 (5 bases). Per germline, CDR1 ENHRY and CDR2 SYGVKD. The CDR3 has 13 amino acids. The germline V and J ends were trimmed by 0 bases and 6 bases, with 9 bases remaining between them. As DNA, the CDR3 is TGTGCCATCAGTGAGTCAGGGGTTCGCGAGCAGTACTTC. The encoded protein is CAISESGVREQYF.

The chain links TRBV7-9 to TRBJ2-1; TRBD1 is a possible D gene (6 bases). Between the trimmed V and J ends, which lost 1 base and 0 bases, there was a span of 13 bases. This CDR3 is 17 amino acids long. Germline loops: CDR1 SEHNR, CDR2 FQNEAQ (reference sequence). CDR3 sequence: CASSLVAGATSYNEQFF. CDR3 coding DNA: TGTGCCAGCAGCTTAGTAGCAGGGGCCACCTCCTACAATGAGCAGTTCTTC.

Remarks on this clone: One end of the junction is discordant with germline, which a read error may explain. V gene TRBV28 combines with J gene TRBJ2-7, with 9 nucleotides matching TRBD2. CDR3 size: 14 residues. The germline V gene encodes CDR1 MDHEN and CDR2 SYDVKM. DNA of the CDR3: TGTGCCAGCAGTCCGGGACTAGCATTAATTATGTATCGATTC. Protein product: CASSPGLALIMYRF.

The rearrangement links TRBV25-1 to TRBJ2-1, with D possibly being TRBD2 (6 bases). Looked up from germline, CDR1 is MGHDK and CDR2 is SYGVNS. V shed 2 bases and J shed 4 bases, with 9 bases lying between them. The CDR3 is 14 amino acids. CDR3 residues: CASSEGTEYNEQFF. CDR3 nucleotide sequence: TGTGCCAGCAGTGAAGGGACTGAATACAATGAGCAGTTCTTC.

The V call is TRBV2, the J call TRBJ2-3; D might be TRBD2 (6 bases). From germline, CDR1 is SNHLY and CDR2 FYNNEI. The V and J ends lost 8 bases and 0 bases respectively, with 15 bases between them. The CDR3 consists of 15 residues. For the CDR3, the DNA is TGTGCCAGCGGAGGGGCTAGCTTCAGCACAGATACGCAGTATTTT. Residues: CASGGASFSTDTQYF.

The rearrangement links TRBV19 to TRBJ2-1; tentative D call: TRBD2 (5 bases). Germline V gene lookup returns CDR1 LNHDA and CDR2 SQIVND (reference sequence). The CDR3 sequence is 14 residues long. V was pared by 6 bases and J by 6 bases, with 15 bases between. CDR3 amino acids: CASRGGLVGNEQFF. The CDR3 region has the DNA TGTGCCAGTAGAGGAGGCCTGGTGGGCAATGAGCAGTTCTTC. Filled out from reference TRBV19 and TRBJ2-1, the complete variable domain reads DGGITQSPKYLFRKEGQNVTLSCEQNLNHDAMYWYRQDPGQGLRLIYYSQIVNDFQKGDIAEGYSVSREKKESFPLTVTSAQKNPTAFYLCASRGGLVGNEQFFGPGTRLTVL.

The V and J genes are TRBV5-1 and TRBJ1-1, with D hard to call. Trimming shortened V by 9 bases and J by 3 bases, and 6 bases separated the two germline ends. Germline V gives CDR1 SGHRS, CDR2 YFSETQ. The CDR3 spans 10 residues. The CDR3 protein is CATSDTEAFF. CDR3 DNA sequence: TGCGCCACCTCGGACACTGAAGCTTTCTTT.

The chain combines TRBV9 with TRBJ2-5, with D tentatively TRBD2 (6 bases). The CDR3 runs to 15 residues. Germline assignment: CDR1 SGDLS and CDR2 YYNGEE. The V end lost 0 bases, the J end lost 4 bases, and 13 bases lay between the germline ends. The CDR3 region has the DNA TGTGCCAGCAGCGTAGAGAGAGAGGAGGGAGAGACCCAGTACTTC. Amino acid sequence: CASSVEREEGETQYF.

The chain employs TRBV7-9 and TRBJ1-3, with a possible D match to TRBD1 (6 bases). The CDR3 has 15 amino acids. The germline V and J ends were trimmed by 5 bases and 2 bases, with 13 bases remaining between them. Germline lookup yields CDR1 SEHNR and CDR2 FQNEAQ (reference sequence). CDR3 DNA: TGTGCCAGCAGCCTCGGGGGGGGGCCTGGAAACACCATATATTTT. Translating gives CASSLGGGPGNTIYF.

The V call is TRBV19, the J call TRBJ2-7, with 10 bases that match TRBD1. The CDR3 length is 15 residues. CDR1 LNHDA and CDR2 SQIVND come from the germline V gene (reference sequence). V lost 7 bases and J lost 5; bases outside the gene matches: 11. CDR3 sequence (DNA): TGTGCCAGTACAAGTCGACAGGGGGCAATCGACGAGCAGTACTTC. Translated: CASTSRQGAIDEQYF. The full variable domain, rest sourced from reference TRBV19 and TRBJ2-7, is DGGITQSPKYLFRKEGQNVTLSCEQNLNHDAMYWYRQDPGQGLRLIYYSQIVNDFQKGDIAEGYSVSREKKESFPLTVTSAQKNPTAFYLCASTSRQGAIDEQYFGPGTRLTVT.

The chain has TRBV4-2 and TRBJ1-1, with D perhaps matching TRBD1 (6 bases). Per germline, CDR1 LGHNA and CDR2 YNFKEQ. The germline V and J ends were trimmed by 4 bases and 1 base, with 10 bases remaining between them. The CDR3 extends over 14 amino acids. CDR3 nucleotides: TGTGCCAGCAGCCCGACGACAGGGAACACTGAAGCTTTCTTT. It codes for CASSPTTGNTEAFF.

The chain combines TRBV29-1 with TRBJ1-3, with 7 nucleotides matching TRBD1. Germline V lookup: CDR1 SQVTM, CDR2 ANQGSEA. Trimming removed 5 bases from V and 4 bases from J; junction bases left unmatched: 2. CDR3 length: 12 amino acids. In DNA form, the CDR3 reads TGCAGCGTTACAGGGGTAGGAAACACCATATATTTT. It encodes CSVTGVGNTIYF.

Only one count was recorded for this clone. V and J are TRBV28 and TRBJ2-1; D is ambiguous. CDR3 length equals 14 residues. Germline V gene sequence: CDR1 MDHEN, CDR2 SYDVKM. Trimming removed 3 bases from V and 0 bases from J, with 6 bases in between. CDR3 sequence reads: CASSFKSSYNEQFF. In DNA form, the CDR3 reads TGTGCCAGCAGTTTCAAGAGCTCCTACAATGAGCAGTTCTTC.

The chain employs TRBV4-1 and TRBJ2-7; 7 bases match TRBD1. The CDR3 is made up of 15 amino acids. J gave up 1 base and V 1 base, and 4 bases lay outside the gene matches. Germline V gene sequence: CDR1 MGHRA, CDR2 YSYEKL. In nucleotides, the CDR3 is TGCGCCAGCAGCCAAGCCACGGGACAGTCCTACGAGCAGTACTTC. Translation gives CASSQATGQSYEQYF.

This clone was observed a single time. J is TRBJ2-3 and V is TRBV7-9; 8 bases map to TRBD1. This CDR3 has 15 residues. With 1 base clipped from V and 1 base from J, the junction kept 1 base outside the gene matches. Germline lookup yields CDR1 SEHNR and CDR2 FQNEAQ (reference sequence). The CDR3 is CASSLVQGGTDTQYF. The DNA of the CDR3 is TGTGCCAGCAGCTTAGTACAGGGGGGCACAGATACGCAGTATTTT.

Concerning this clone itself: Other nucleotide sequences in the sample specify the same CDR3. This sequence joins TRBV13 and TRBJ2-7, with D possibly matching TRBD1 (5 bases). The germline CDR1 and CDR2 sequences are PRHDT and FYEKMQ (reference sequence). V lost 3 bases to trimming and J lost 0 bases, with 12 bases between them. The CDR3 contains 15 residues. CDR3 nucleotide sequence: TGTGCCAGCAGCTTTATCCGAGACAGCTCCTACGAGCAGTACTTC. Protein product: CASSFIRDSSYEQYF.